This T cell receptor beta chain was retrieved from a study of shared clonotypes between healthy human individuals. On the study more broadly: CD4 naive and memory got three plates each, CD8 naive two, CD8 memory one. Study conclusions and caveats: Naive subsets usually exceeded memory subsets in estimated richness.

Points on this clone: The antigen remains unidentified.

Data came from immunoSEQ multiplex PCR; TCRdb stores just in-frame clones and leaves some out. The sample holds about 580,000 clones, about 98% seen once. The CDR3 is 14 amino acids. Germline CDR1 SGHTS, CDR2 YDEGEE. J lost 4 bases, V lost 4 bases, and 5 bases had no gene match. Positive CCR7 selection of CD45RO-negative cells yielded the naive CD8 cells, and terminally differentiated effector memory CD45RA+ cells were excluded. The source of this sequence is a man aged 25 to 40 in good health. The V and J genes are TRBV5-8 and TRBJ2-3; TRBD2 matches at 8 bases. Sequencing was carried out using naive CD8+ T cells sorted from blood. CDR3 in amino acids: CASSLAGRADTQYF. CDR3 bases: TGTGCCAGCAGCCTAGCCGGGAGGGCAGATACGCAGTATTTT.